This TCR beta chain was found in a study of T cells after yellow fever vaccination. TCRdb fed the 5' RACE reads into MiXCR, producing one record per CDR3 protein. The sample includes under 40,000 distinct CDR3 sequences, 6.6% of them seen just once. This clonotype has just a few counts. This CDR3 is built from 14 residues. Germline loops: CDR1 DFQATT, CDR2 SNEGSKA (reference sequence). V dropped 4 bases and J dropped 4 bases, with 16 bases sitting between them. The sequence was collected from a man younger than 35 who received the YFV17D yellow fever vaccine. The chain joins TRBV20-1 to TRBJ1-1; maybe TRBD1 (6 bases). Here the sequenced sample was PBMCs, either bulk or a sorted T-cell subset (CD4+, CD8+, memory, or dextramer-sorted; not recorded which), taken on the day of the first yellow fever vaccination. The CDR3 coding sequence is TGCAGTGCTATTCGGGGGCAGGGGAGCACTGAAGCTTTCTTT. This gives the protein CSAIRGQGSTEAFF.